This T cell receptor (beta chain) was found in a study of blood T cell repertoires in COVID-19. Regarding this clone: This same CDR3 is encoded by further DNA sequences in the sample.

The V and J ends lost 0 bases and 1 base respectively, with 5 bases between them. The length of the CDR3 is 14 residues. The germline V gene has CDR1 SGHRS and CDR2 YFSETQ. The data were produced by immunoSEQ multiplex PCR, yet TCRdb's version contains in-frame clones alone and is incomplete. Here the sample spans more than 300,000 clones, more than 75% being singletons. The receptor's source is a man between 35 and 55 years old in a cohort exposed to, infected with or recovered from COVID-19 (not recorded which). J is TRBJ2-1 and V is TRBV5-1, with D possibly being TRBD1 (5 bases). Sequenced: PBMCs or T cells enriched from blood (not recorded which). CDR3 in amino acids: CASSLGQSYNEQFF. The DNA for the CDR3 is TGCGCCAGCAGCTTGGGACAGTCCTACAATGAGCAGTTCTTC.